Sequencing of this T cell receptor (beta chain) was carried out in a study of blood T cells in healthy people across ages. This clonotype was counted only a few times. Together with a sample-barcoded 5' primer, a J-beta primer mix was included in a second PCR lasting about 6 to 11 cycles. In TCRdb, the 5' RACE reads were re-called with MiXCR into one record per CDR3 protein. Of about a million distinct CDR3 sequences in the sample, approximately 38% were seen once. The CDR3 is 14 residues long. V was cut by 3 bases and J by 6 bases, with 14 bases left in between. Germline CDR1 reads SGHKS; CDR2 reads YYEKEE (reference sequence).

V and J are TRBV5-5 and TRBJ2-3, with D possibly being TRBD1 (6 bases). Material for sequencing was blood. The TCR comes from a man aged 18 to 29 in good health. CDR3 protein: CASSWTVLGDTQYF. In nucleotides, the CDR3 is TGTGCCAGCAGCTGGACAGTTCTTGGGGATACGCAGTATTTT.